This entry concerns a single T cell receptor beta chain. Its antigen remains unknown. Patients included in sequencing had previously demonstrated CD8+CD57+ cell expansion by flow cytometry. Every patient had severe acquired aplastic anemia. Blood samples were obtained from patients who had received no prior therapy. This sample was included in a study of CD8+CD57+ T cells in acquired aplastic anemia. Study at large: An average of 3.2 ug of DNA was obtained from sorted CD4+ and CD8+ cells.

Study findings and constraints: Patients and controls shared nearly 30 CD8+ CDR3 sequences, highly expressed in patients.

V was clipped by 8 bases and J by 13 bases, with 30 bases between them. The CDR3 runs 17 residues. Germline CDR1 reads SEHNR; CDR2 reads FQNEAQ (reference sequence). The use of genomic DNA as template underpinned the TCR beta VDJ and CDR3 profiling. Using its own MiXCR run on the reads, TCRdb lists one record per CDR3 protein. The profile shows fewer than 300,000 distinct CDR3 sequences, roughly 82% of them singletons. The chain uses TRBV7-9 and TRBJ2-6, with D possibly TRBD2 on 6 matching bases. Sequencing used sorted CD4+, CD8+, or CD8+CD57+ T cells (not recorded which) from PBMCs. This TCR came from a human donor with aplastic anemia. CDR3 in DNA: TGTGCCAGCTCCTGGGGGGATGAGCAGTTCCTGGGGCAAGTCCTGACTTTC. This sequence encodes CASSWGDEQFLGQVLTF.